A selection of T cell receptor beta chains follows, all from one sample in a study of T cells in tuberculosis. This table comes from immunoSEQ multiplex PCR, and its TCRdb copy is limited to in-frame clones, with some not included. The table lists under 25,000 clones, around 97% of them singletons. Sequencing was carried out using PBMCs. The origin of the receptors is a donor aged 5 to 30 with latent tuberculosis or without tuberculosis infection. Both conserved end residues are part of each CDR3. A D gene is named only where the DNA matches it firmly. The listing skips clone size in some rows; elsewhere it reads once, few, many or a size class.

J gene	V gene	D gene	clone size	CDR3 protein	CDR3 DNA
TRBJ1-1	TRBV29-1	NA	NA	CSVETPSGGTEAFF	TGCAGCGTTGAAACCCCCTCGGGGGGCACTGAAGCTTTCTTT
TRBJ1-6	TRBV16	NA	NA	CASSQSTPGVENSPLHF	TGTGCCAGCAGCCAATCCACGCCGGGAGTGGAAAATTCACCCCTCCACTTT
TRBJ1-2	TRBV27	TRBD1	NA	CASSPTGFNYGYTF	TGTGCCAGCAGCCCGACAGGGTTCAACTATGGCTACACCTTC
TRBJ2-7	TRBV5-1	NA	NA	CASSLKNSFYEQYF	TGCGCCAGCAGCTTGAAAAACAGTTTCTACGAGCAGTACTTC
TRBJ1-1	TRBV28	NA	NA	CASKQGPGNTEAFF	TGTGCCAGCAAGCAGGGGCCTGGGAACACTGAAGCTTTCTTT
TRBJ2-3	TRBV6-4	TRBD1	NA	CASSDFNRDRSTQYF	TGTGCCAGCAGTGACTTCAACCGGGACAGGAGTACGCAGTATTTT
TRBJ2-3	TRBV10-1	NA	NA	CASSEGLFQYF	TGCGCCAGCAGTGAGGGCCTGTTTCAGTATTTT
TRBJ2-7	TRBV19	NA	NA	CASSRGPRKGFYEQYF	TGTGCCAGTAGTAGGGGGCCCAGAAAAGGGTTCTACGAGCAGTACTTC
TRBJ2-2	TRBV9	NA	NA	CASSERGTGELFF	TGTGCCAGCAGCGAACGAGGAACCGGGGAGCTGTTTTTT
TRBJ2-2	TRBV9	NA	NA	CASSVEGVQSELFF	TGTGCCAGCAGCGTAGAGGGGGTCCAATCGGAGCTGTTTTTT
TRBJ2-2	TRBV7-9	TRBD1	once	CASSIGQGAIGELFF	TGTGCCAGCAGCATCGGACAGGGGGCGATCGGGGAGCTGTTTTTT
TRBJ1-5	TRBV5-6	NA	once	CASSLAGGVFQPQHF	TGTGCCAGCAGCTTGGCCGGGGGTGTTTTCCAGCCCCAGCATTTT
TRBJ2-5	TRBV9	TRBD2	NA	CASSVVSGGDQETQYF	TGTGCCAGCAGCGTAGTTAGCGGGGGGGACCAAGAGACCCAGTACTTC
TRBJ2-2	TRBV18	TRBD2	NA	CASSPPASGRIFGTGELFF	TGTGCCAGCTCACCACCGGCTAGCGGGAGGATTTTTGGCACCGGGGAGCTGTTTTTT
TRBJ1-1	TRBV5-1	TRBD1	once	CASSPFTGGTEAFF	TGCGCCAGCAGCCCGTTCACAGGGGGCACTGAAGCTTTCTTT
TRBJ2-4	TRBV14	TRBD1	NA	CASSPWTGVGKNIQYF	TGTGCCAGCAGCCCATGGACAGGGGTGGGCAAAAACATTCAGTACTTC
TRBJ1-1	TRBV9	TRBD1	once	CASSVDRGTEAFF	TGTGCCAGCAGCGTGGACAGGGGCACTGAAGCTTTCTTT
TRBJ2-3	TRBV7-2	NA	NA	CASSLALAVTDTQYF	TGTGCCAGCAGCTTAGCGTTGGCAGTCACAGATACGCAGTATTTT
TRBJ1-2	TRBV5-1	NA	NA	CASREITTNYGYTF	TGCGCCAGCAGAGAGATAACCACTAACTATGGCTACACCTTC
TRBJ1-1	TRBV18	NA	NA	CASSPTVLNTEAFF	TGTGCCAGCTCACCGACAGTATTGAACACTGAAGCTTTCTTT
TRBJ1-1	TRBV19	NA	NA	CASSSGGTEAFF	TGTGCCAGTAGTTCGGGCGGGACCGAAGCTTTCTTT
TRBJ2-1	TRBV19	TRBD1	NA	CASSLGQGPYNEQFF	TGTGCCAGTAGTTTGGGACAGGGTCCTTACAATGAGCAGTTCTTC
TRBJ1-1	TRBV30	NA	NA	CAWTGASTEAFF	TGTGCCTGGACTGGGGCCAGCACTGAAGCTTTCTTT
TRBJ1-2	TRBV13	TRBD1	NA	CASWTGDGYTF	TGTGCCAGCTGGACAGGGGATGGCTACACCTTC
TRBJ2-1	TRBV5-1	NA	NA	CASSLAGELDEQFF	TGCGCCAGCAGCTTGGCCGGGGAATTGGATGAGCAGTTCTTC
TRBJ2-1	TRBV13	NA	NA	CASSPPDNEQFF	TGTGCCAGCAGCCCTCCCGACAATGAGCAGTTCTTC
TRBJ2-7	TRBV7-9	NA	once	CASSSTMGANYEQYF	TGTGCCAGCAGCTCGACGATGGGGGCGAACTACGAGCAGTACTTC
TRBJ2-7	TRBV6-5	TRBD1	NA	CASSAGTAFSYEQYF	TGTGCCAGCAGTGCCGGGACAGCGTTTTCCTACGAGCAGTACTTC
TRBJ1-2	TRBV30	NA	NA	CAWSVHQGFTGMNGYTF	TGTGCCTGGAGTGTACATCAAGGATTCACAGGGATGAATGGCTACACCTTC
TRBJ2-3	TRBV11-3	NA	NA	CASSLLSWGSLAGADTQYF	TGTGCCAGCAGCTTATTATCGTGGGGTTCGTTAGCAGGGGCAGATACGCAGTATTTT
TRBJ1-1	TRBV4-3	NA	NA	CASSQDLSRQQNTEAFF	TGCGCCAGCAGCCAAGATCTGTCCAGACAGCAGAACACTGAAGCTTTCTTT